The 29 T cell receptor beta chains presented below share a single source sample, sequenced in a study of blood T cell repertoires in COVID-19. Generated by immunoSEQ multiplex PCR, the TCRdb table keeps only in-frame clones and is missing some. The sample holds roughly 120,000 clones, around 83% seen once. The sequenced sample was peripheral blood. These receptors originate from a man aged 70-80 years with acute or convalescent COVID-19.

The V call is TRBV6-5, the J call TRBJ2-7, with 7 bases identical to TRBD2. CDR3 length equals 14 residues. The germline V gene has CDR1 MNHEY and CDR2 SVGAGI. The V gene end was trimmed by 5 bases and the J gene end by 2 bases; junction bases not matched to a gene: 6. The CDR3 region is CASSPPGGTYEQYF. The DNA for the CDR3 is TGTGCCAGCAGTCCCCCGGGGGGTACCTACGAGCAGTACTTC.

This chain links TRBV5-6 with TRBJ1-1; D perhaps matches TRBD1 (6 bases). V lost 0 bases, J lost 11 bases, and 14 bases lay in between. The CDR3 is 13 residues long. Germline lookup yields CDR1 SGHDT and CDR2 YYEEEE. The CDR3 here is CASSLVSGRGAFF. The CDR3 region has the DNA TGTGCCAGCAGCTTGGTTTCGGGAAGGGGGGCTTTCTTT.

This clone was seen just once. Other DNA sequences in the same sample also yield this CDR3. This chain connects TRBV7-2 to TRBJ2-1, with TRBD2 identical over 8 bases. The J segment lost 1 base and the V segment lost 5 bases, leaving 4 bases of the junction unmatched. The CDR3 runs 15 residues. CDR1 is SGHTA and CDR2 is FQGNSA in the germline V gene. The CDR3 DNA reads as TGTGCCAGCAGCCCAACTAGCGGATCCTACAATGAGCAGTTCTTC. Translation gives CASSPTSGSYNEQFF.

This sequence joins TRBV24-1 and TRBJ2-2; a weak D match, TRBD2 (6 bases). Trimming took 8 bases from V and 0 from J, leaving 9 bases between them. There are 14 residues in the CDR3. The V gene's germline CDR1 is KGHDR and CDR2 SFDVKD. The chain's CDR3 is CATTAGSNTGELFF. DNA of the CDR3: TGTGCCACCACGGCGGGATCGAACACCGGGGAGCTGTTTTTT.

J is TRBJ1-4 and V is TRBV6-5, with 9 positions matching TRBD1. The CDR3 spans 15 residues. The V gene end was trimmed by 4 bases and the J gene end by 6 bases; junction bases not matched to a gene: 6. Germline CDR1 and CDR2: MNHEY and SVGAGI. The CDR3 sequence: CASSSPGQGDEKLFF. CDR3 in DNA: TGTGCCAGCAGTTCCCCGGGACAGGGAGATGAAAAACTGTTTTTT.

The chain combines TRBV18 with TRBJ2-2, with D possibly TRBD2 on 5 matching bases. CDR1 is KGHSH, CDR2 LQKENI, per germline. This CDR3 comprises 14 residues. Trimming shortened V by 3 bases and J by 1 base, and 6 bases separated the two germline ends. The CDR3 reads CASSPAGNTGELFF. The CDR3 DNA sequence: TGTGCCAGCTCACCCGCGGGGAACACCGGGGAGCTGTTTTTT.

This clone was seen a single time. J is TRBJ1-5 and V is TRBV11-3; D unclear. V was clipped by 4 bases and J by 11 bases, with 18 bases between them. Germline CDR1 is SGHNT and CDR2 is YENEEA. This CDR3 is 14 amino acids long. This CDR3 reads CASSWGGIRSAQHF. CDR3 nucleotides: TGTGCCAGCAGCTGGGGAGGGATTCGCTCGGCCCAGCATTTT.

Only a few counts were recorded for this clone. This chain joins TRBV12-2 and TRBJ1-3; TRBD1 reflects the table's D call only, with no check against the DNA. TRBV12-2 is classified as a pseudogene. The length of the CDR3 is 19 residues. Here the CDR3 reads CASRLEGQGLSSSGNTIYF. Here the CDR3 DNA reads TGTGCAAGTCGCTTAGAGGGACAGGGCCTAAGTAGCTCTGGAAACACCATATATTTT.

J is TRBJ1-5 and V is TRBV19; perhaps TRBD1 as D (5 bases). V lost 7 bases and J 2 bases, leaving 6 bases between the germline ends. The CDR3 consists of 12 residues. Germline-derived CDR1 and CDR2 are LNHDA and SQIVND (reference sequence). The CDR3 DNA sequence: TGTGCCAGTAAAGGGGGCAATCAGCCCCAGCATTTT. This gives the protein CASKGGNQPQHF.

Only one count was recorded for this clone. V is TRBV5-5 and J is TRBJ1-1; tentative D call: TRBD1 (6 bases). This CDR3 region has 15 residues. Trimming took off 5 bases at V and 1 base at J, with 15 bases between the two ends. CDR1 and CDR2 from the germline V gene are SGHKS and YYEKEE (reference sequence). CDR3 DNA: TGTGCCAGCAGTCCAGGAAGGGGGTGGAACACTGAAGCTTTCTTT. It yields the protein CASSPGRGWNTEAFF.

The chain combines TRBV19 with TRBJ1-2, with 7 bases aligning to TRBD1. With V trimmed by 4 bases and J by 2 bases, 10 bases remained unmatched. Germline V lookup: CDR1 LNHDA, CDR2 SQIVND (reference sequence). This CDR3 comprises 16 residues. This CDR3 reads CASSTNGKGANYGYTF. In DNA, the CDR3 is TGTGCCAGTAGTACCAATGGGAAGGGGGCGAACTATGGCTACACCTTC.

The chain combines TRBV30 with TRBJ2-4; D is possibly TRBD2 (6 bases). Germline V gene lookup returns CDR1 GTSNPN and CDR2 SVGIG (reference sequence). The length of the CDR3 is 13 residues. The ends were cut back, 3 bases at V and 6 bases at J, with 12 bases in the middle. The CDR3 reads CAWSAGGVNIQYF. CDR3 coding DNA: TGTGCCTGGAGCGCCGGAGGGGTAAACATTCAGTACTTC.

This chain links TRBV2 with TRBJ1-1; 7 positions match TRBD1. V shed 6 bases, J shed 2 bases, and the junction held 9 bases outside the gene matches. Germline assignment: CDR1 SNHLY and CDR2 FYNNEI. CDR3 length equals 15 residues. This CDR3 reads CASRETGTANTEAFF. The CDR3, as DNA: TGTGCCAGCAGAGAAACCGGGACAGCCAACACTGAAGCTTTCTTT.

V gene TRBV7-9 combines with J gene TRBJ1-5, with TRBD1 matching over 7 bases. Germline assignment: CDR1 SEHNR and CDR2 FQNEAQ (reference sequence). The CDR3 contains 16 residues. J was trimmed by 0 bases and V by 5 bases; bases with no gene match: 7. This CDR3 reads CASSKTGVVSNQPQHF. The CDR3 DNA sequence: TGTGCCAGCAGCAAAACAGGGGTTGTTAGCAATCAGCCCCAGCATTTT.

The chain employs TRBV30 and TRBJ1-6; maybe TRBD1 (5 bases). The CDR3 is 15 residues long. Germline V gives CDR1 GTSNPN, CDR2 SVGIG (reference sequence). Trimming took off 2 bases at V and 6 bases at J, with 14 bases between the two ends. The CDR3 sequence: CAWSRPGLGNSPLHF. The CDR3 nucleotides read TGTGCCTGGAGTCGGCCAGGGCTGGGTAATTCACCCCTCCACTTT. Full variable domain (rest looked up from reference TRBV30 and TRBJ1-6): SQTIHQWPATLVQPVGSPLSLECTVEGTSNPNLYWYRQAAGRGLQLLFYSVGIGQISSEVPQNLSASRPQDRQFILSSKKLLLSDSGFYLCAWSRPGLGNSPLHFGNGTRLTVT.

The chain uses TRBV5-1 and TRBJ1-2, with D perhaps matching TRBD1 (6 bases). Germline V gives CDR1 SGHRS, CDR2 YFSETQ. The germline V and J ends were trimmed by 0 bases and 0 bases, with 12 bases remaining between them. This CDR3 is 16 amino acids long. The CDR3 region is CASSLAQGKANYGYTF. The CDR3 nucleotides read TGCGCCAGCAGCTTGGCACAGGGTAAAGCTAACTATGGCTACACCTTC. The whole variable domain, filled in from reference TRBV5-1 and TRBJ1-2, reads KAGVTQTPRYLIKTRGQQVTLSCSPISGHRSVSWYQQTPGQGLQFLFEYFSETQRNKGNFPGRFSGRQFSNSRSEMNVSTLELGDSALYLCASSLAQGKANYGYTFGSGTRLTVV.

V gene TRBV6-5 combines with J gene TRBJ1-1; D gene uncertain. V was clipped by 7 bases and J by 0 bases, with 9 bases between them. Per the germline V gene, CDR1 is MNHEY and CDR2 is SVGAGI. The CDR3 has 13 residues. The CDR3 here is CASNGLMNTEAFF. The DNA for the CDR3 is TGTGCCAGCAATGGCTTAATGAACACTGAAGCTTTCTTT.

This rearrangement joins TRBV4-2 to TRBJ2-5; 12 bases agree with TRBD2. Germline V gives CDR1 LGHNA, CDR2 YNFKEQ. V gave up 1 base and J gave up 4 bases; unmatched junction bases: 7. There are 17 residues in the CDR3. The CDR3 coding sequence is TGTGCCAGCAGCCAAGGGACTAGCGGGATGGGTGGAGAGACCCAGTACTTC. Translation: CASSQGTSGMGGETQYF.

This clone was counted only a few times. The chain combines TRBV12-3 or TRBV12-4 with TRBJ1-2; D not certain. V lost 5 bases to trimming and J lost 1 base, with 8 bases between them. The CDR3 consists of 13 residues. This chain's CDR3 is CASSQQVNYGYTF. Written as DNA, the CDR3 is TGTGCCAGCAGTCAGCAGGTTAACTATGGCTACACCTTC.

This chain uses TRBV15 with TRBJ1-2, with no clear D. Germline CDR1 LNHNV, CDR2 YYDKDF (reference sequence). This CDR3 contains 13 residues. The V end lost 2 bases, the J end lost 2 bases, and 6 bases lay between the germline ends. Here the CDR3 DNA reads TGTGCCACCAGCAGAATAATAAACTATGGCTACACCTTC. This codes for CATSRIINYGYTF.

The chain recombines TRBV18 with TRBJ1-5, with 8 bases lining up with TRBD1. Germline V CDR1 and CDR2: KGHSH, LQKENI. The CDR3 contains 15 residues. With 4 bases clipped from V and 7 bases from J, the junction kept 9 bases outside the gene matches. CDR3 loop: CASSRGQGGGQPQHF. As DNA, the CDR3 is TGTGCCAGCTCACGTGGACAGGGCGGTGGACAGCCCCAGCATTTT.

This chain connects TRBV5-6 to TRBJ2-2; D is unresolved. Trimming removed 2 bases at V and 4 bases at J, with 9 bases between. The CDR3 consists of 14 residues. The V gene's germline CDR1 is SGHDT and CDR2 YYEEEE. The DNA of the CDR3 is TGTGCCAGCAGCTTTTTAGCTGGCACCGGGGAGCTGTTTTTT. This codes for CASSFLAGTGELFF.

V is TRBV29-1 and J is TRBJ1-2; perhaps TRBD1 as D (6 bases). V dropped 2 bases and J dropped 1 base, with 11 bases sitting between them. The CDR3 has 14 residues. The germline gives CDR1 SQVTM, CDR2 ANQGSEA. The CDR3 region has the DNA TGCAGCGTTGAACGGCAGGGGCTTAACTATGGCTACACCTTC. This codes for CSVERQGLNYGYTF.

The rearrangement uses TRBV18 and TRBJ1-4, with D unclear. This CDR3 is 16 amino acids long. Looked up from germline, CDR1 is KGHSH and CDR2 is LQKENI. V was pared by 0 bases and J by 0 bases, with 8 bases between. This CDR3 is CASSPPSSATNEKLFF. The CDR3 nucleotides are TGTGCCAGCTCACCACCGTCTTCTGCAACTAATGAAAAACTGTTTTTT. The full variable domain, completed using reference TRBV18 and TRBJ1-4, is NAGVMQNPRHLVRRRGQEARLRCSPMKGHSHVYWYRQLPEEGLKFMVYLQKENIIDESGMPKERFSAEFPKEGPSILRIQQVVRGDSAAYFCASSPPSSATNEKLFFGSGTQLSVL.

This chain joins TRBV5-1 and TRBJ2-4, with 7 bases aligning to TRBD1. Germline trimming cut 4 bases from V and 0 bases from J; bases unmatched to any gene: 10. CDR1 SGHRS and CDR2 YFSETQ come from the germline V gene. This CDR3 is 17 amino acids long. The CDR3 DNA reads TGCGCCAGCAGCCCCGGGACAGCTTATATAGCCAAAAACATTCAGTACTTC. Amino acids: CASSPGTAYIAKNIQYF.

This clone came up a few times. The chain has TRBV10-2 and TRBJ1-6; 7 nucleotides match TRBD1. J lost 8 bases, V lost 5 bases, and 12 bases had no gene match. The CDR3 consists of 16 residues. Germline V gene lookup returns CDR1 WSHSY and CDR2 SAAADI. The CDR3 here is CASSLRTGEGYSPLHF. CDR3 nucleotides: TGCGCCAGCAGTTTAAGAACAGGGGAAGGGTATTCACCCCTCCACTTT.

This clone showed up just once. The V gene is TRBV27, the J gene TRBJ1-1; D is unclear. CDR1 and CDR2 from the germline V gene are MNHEY and SMNVEV (reference sequence). The CDR3 length is 13 residues. V was cut by 7 bases and J by 3 bases, with 12 bases left in between. In nucleotides, the CDR3 is TGTGCCAGCACTCCTAGCCCCTACACTGAAGCTTTCTTT. Its translation is CASTPSPYTEAFF.

V is TRBV28 and J is TRBJ1-5; 7 nucleotides align to TRBD1. Germline CDR1 is MDHEN and CDR2 is SYDVKM. V lost 5 bases to trimming and J lost 4 bases; unmatched junction nucleotides: 8. The CDR3 has 15 amino acids. The chain's CDR3 is CASSERTGGNQPQHF. The CDR3 DNA follows: TGTGCCAGCAGTGAGCGGACAGGTGGGAATCAGCCCCAGCATTTT.

The V call is TRBV11-1, the J call TRBJ2-5, with a possible D match to TRBD2 (6 bases). The ends were cut back, 4 bases at V and 5 bases at J, with 11 bases in the middle. The CDR3 has 13 amino acids. The germline V gene has CDR1 SGHAT and CDR2 FQDESV (reference sequence). The CDR3 sequence: CASSSRTMETQYF. The CDR3 DNA sequence: TGTGCCAGCAGCTCTAGGACTATGGAGACCCAGTACTTC.